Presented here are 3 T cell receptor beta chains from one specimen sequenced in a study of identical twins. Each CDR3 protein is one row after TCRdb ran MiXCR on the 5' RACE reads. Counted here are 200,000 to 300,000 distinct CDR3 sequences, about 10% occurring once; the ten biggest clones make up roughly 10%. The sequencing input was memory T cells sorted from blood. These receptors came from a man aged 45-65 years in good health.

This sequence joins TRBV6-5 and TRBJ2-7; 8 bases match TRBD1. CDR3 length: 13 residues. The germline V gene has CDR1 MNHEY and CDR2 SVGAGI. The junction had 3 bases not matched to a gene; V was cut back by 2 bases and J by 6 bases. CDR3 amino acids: CASSYRTGFEQYF. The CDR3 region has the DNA TGTGCCAGCAGTTACCGGACAGGGTTCGAGCAGTACTTC.

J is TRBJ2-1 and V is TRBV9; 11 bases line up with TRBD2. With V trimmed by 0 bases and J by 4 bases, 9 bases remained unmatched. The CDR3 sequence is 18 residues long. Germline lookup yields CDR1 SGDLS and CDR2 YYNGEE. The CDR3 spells CASSVGQPGTSGYNEQFF. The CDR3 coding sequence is TGTGCCAGCAGCGTAGGACAACCCGGGACTAGCGGTTACAATGAGCAGTTCTTC.

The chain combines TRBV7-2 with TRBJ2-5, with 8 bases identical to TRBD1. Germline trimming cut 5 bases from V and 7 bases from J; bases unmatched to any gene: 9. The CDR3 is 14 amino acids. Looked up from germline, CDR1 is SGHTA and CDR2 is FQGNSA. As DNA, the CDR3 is TGTGCCAGCAGCCCTCAGGCAGGGGGCGGGACCCAGTACTTC. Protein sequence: CASSPQAGGGTQYF. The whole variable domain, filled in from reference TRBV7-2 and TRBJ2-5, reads GAGVSQSPSNKVTEKGKDVELRCDPISGHTALYWYRQSLGQGLEFLIYFQGNSAPDKSGLPSDRFSAERTGGSVSTLTIQRTQQEDSAVYLCASSPQAGGGTQYFGPGTRLLVL.